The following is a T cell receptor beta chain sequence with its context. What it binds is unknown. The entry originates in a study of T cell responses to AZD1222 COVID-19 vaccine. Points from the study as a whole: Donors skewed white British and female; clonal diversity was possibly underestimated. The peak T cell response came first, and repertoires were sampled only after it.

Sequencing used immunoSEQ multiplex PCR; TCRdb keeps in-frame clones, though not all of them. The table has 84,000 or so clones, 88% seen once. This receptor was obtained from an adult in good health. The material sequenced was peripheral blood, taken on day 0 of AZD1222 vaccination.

The CDR3 loop reads CASSAGTNTIYF. CDR3 bases: TGTGCCAGCAGTGCAGGGACCAACACCATATATTTT. The J gene is TRBJ1-3, the V gene TRBV28; D perhaps matches TRBD1 (5 bases). Per the germline V gene, CDR1 is MDHEN and CDR2 is SYDVKM. The CDR3 contains 12 residues. V was shortened by 5 bases and J by 7 bases, with 9 bases between the two germline ends. The whole variable domain, filled in from reference TRBV28 and TRBJ1-3, reads DVKVTQSSRYLVKRTGEKVFLECVQDMDHENMFWYRQDPGLGLRLIYFSYDVKMKEKGDIPEGYSVSREKKERFSLILESASTNQTSMYLCASSAGTNTIYFGEGSWLTVV.